This TCR beta chain was captured in a study of cytomegalovirus exposure and HLA in healthy donors. A multiplex PCR was run with 60 Vbeta primers and 13 Jbeta primers. Some clones are missing from TCRdb's copy, which holds only in-frame ones; the method was immunoSEQ multiplex PCR. The sample lists 90,000 to 140,000 clones, more than 65% occurring once. A remark on this clone: No antigen is known for it.

V was clipped by 4 bases and J by 1 base; unmatched bases: 8. The CDR3 covers 17 residues. From germline, CDR1 is SGHAT and CDR2 FQNNGV. Findings and limits, study-wide: Analyzed later, association rates of TCRs varied across HLA loci, with DRB1 most and HLA-C fewest.

The V gene is TRBV11-2, the J gene TRBJ2-2, with 8 bases aligning to TRBD2. The receptor was isolated from a man younger than 40 in good health and CMV-seronegative. The material sequenced was PBMCs. CDR3 sequence (DNA): TGTGCCAGCAGCTACAGGGCACTAGCGGAGAACACCGGGGAGCTGTTTTTT. Protein product: CASSYRALAENTGELFF.